One sample yielded the 22 T cell receptor beta chains listed below, sequenced in a study of response to subunit inactivated influenza vaccine (dated by TCRdb to the late 2010s). Library preparation used RT-PCR. Sequencing took place on an Illumina HiSeq 2500. The raw public data were reprocessed by TCRdb itself: fastp quality trimming at Q25, MiXCR clonotype calling, in-frame beta chains only. All rows with the same CDR3 protein become a single entry with the most common DNA and genes. The sample profile shows some 570,000 distinct CDR3 sequences; approximately 10% of them were found once. In total, the top ten clones hold 8% to 13% of the sample. The sample also formed part of further work on T cells expressing NK-cell markers. As the second paper documents: TCR beta cDNA libraries were prepared using 5'RACE template switching, which introduced a universal primer site and unique molecular identifiers.

Sequencing was performed on PBMCs from blood, taken on the day of vaccination. All receptors derive from a man between 50 and 59 years old who received an inactivated influenza vaccine. Donor details come from another sample of the same person, matched by shared clones.

This clonotype showed up many times. The chain couples TRBV13 to TRBJ2-4, with 10 bases that match TRBD1. Trimming cost V 5 bases and J 7 bases; bases outside gene matches: 8. Germline V CDR1 and CDR2: PRHDT, FYEKMQ (reference sequence). There are 15 residues in the CDR3. In DNA, the CDR3 is TGTGCCAGCAGCAAACTCGGGACAGGGGTGAACATTCAGTACTTC. Translating gives CASSKLGTGVNIQYF.

A few counts support this clonotype. The chain has TRBV5-1 and TRBJ2-7; 7 bases match TRBD1. The CDR3 has 16 amino acids. Germline V CDR1 and CDR2: SGHRS, YFSETQ. V was clipped by 3 bases and J by 3 bases; unmatched bases: 12. CDR3 amino acids: CASSYEGALRGYEQYF. The DNA of the CDR3 is TGCGCCAGCAGCTATGAGGGGGCGTTGAGAGGCTACGAGCAGTACTTC.

This clonotype was seen more than once but under ten times. V usage is TRBV5-1 and J usage is TRBJ2-1, with 10 bases identical to TRBD2. This CDR3 has 15 residues. Germline V gene sequence: CDR1 SGHRS, CDR2 YFSETQ. Trimming cost V 1 base and J 5 bases; bases outside gene matches: 3. The chain's CDR3 is CASSLSSGGNNEQFF. The CDR3 DNA follows: TGCGCCAGCAGCTTGTCTAGCGGGGGAAACAATGAGCAGTTCTTC.

This clonotype was seen many times. CDR3 in DNA: TGTGCCAGCAGCGTTGTGACGAACACTGAAGCTTTCTTT. This codes for CASSVVTNTEAFF. The chain links TRBV9 to TRBJ1-1; D is ambiguous. V was trimmed by 2 bases and J by 1 base, leaving 6 bases between them. This CDR3 has 13 amino acids. The V gene's germline CDR1 is SGDLS and CDR2 YYNGEE. Together with reference TRBV9 and TRBJ1-1, the CDR3 gives the full variable domain: DSGVTQTPKHLITATGQRVTLRCSPRSGDLSVYWYQQSLDQGLQFLIQYYNGEERAKGNILERFSAQQFPDLHSELNLSSLELGDSALYFCASSVVTNTEAFFGQGTRLTVV.

The chain is built from TRBV28 and TRBJ2-2; no definite D call. Trimming took off 1 base at V and 5 bases at J, with 5 bases between the two ends. This CDR3 comprises 13 residues. Germline-derived CDR1 and CDR2 are MDHEN and SYDVKM. CDR3 in amino acids: CASSLFTTGELFF. The CDR3 DNA reads TGTGCCAGCAGTTTATTCACTACCGGGGAGCTGTTTTTT.

V gene TRBV12-3 or TRBV12-4 combines with J gene TRBJ2-5; 8 bases fit TRBD1. Trimming cost V 5 bases and J 4 bases; bases outside gene matches: 6. CDR3 length equals 14 residues. The DNA of the CDR3 is TGTGCCAGCAGTGAAGACAGGGGCCGAGAGACCCAGTACTTC. It specifies CASSEDRGRETQYF.

This clonotype was counted many times. The chain is built from TRBV10-2 and TRBJ1-5; no reliable D call. V was cut by 8 bases and J by 1 base, with 9 bases left in between. The CDR3 has 13 residues. Germline CDR1 WSHSY, CDR2 SAAADI. As DNA, the CDR3 is TGCGCCAGCGCCTTAGGGAGCAATCAGCCCCAGCATTTT. It is translated as CASALGSNQPQHF.

Ten or more counts support this clonotype. The chain combines TRBV6-1 with TRBJ2-3, with a weak D call TRBD2 (6 bases). Germline CDR1 reads MNHNS; CDR2 reads SASEGT. Between the trimmed V and J ends, which lost 6 bases and 8 bases, there was a span of 18 bases. There are 14 residues in the CDR3. CDR3 nucleotide sequence: TGTGCCAGCAGCCCCAAGAGGGACTTCCGTACGCAGTATTTT. It encodes CASSPKRDFRTQYF.

V is TRBV7-2 and J is TRBJ2-7; 7 bases fit TRBD2. The V gene's germline CDR1 is SGHTA and CDR2 FQGNSA. V lost 5 bases to trimming and J lost 2 bases; unmatched junction nucleotides: 9. This CDR3 is built from 15 residues. The CDR3 protein is CASSQPAGVAYEQYF. For the CDR3, the DNA is TGTGCCAGCAGCCAACCGGCGGGGGTAGCCTACGAGCAGTACTTC. Full variable domain (remainder filled in from reference TRBV7-2 and TRBJ2-7): GAGVSQSPSNKVTEKGKDVELRCDPISGHTALYWYRQSLGQGLEFLIYFQGNSAPDKSGLPSDRFSAERTGGSVSTLTIQRTQQEDSAVYLCASSQPAGVAYEQYFGPGTRLTVT.

This clonotype occurred a few times. The CDR3 coding sequence is TGCGCCAGCAGCCAAGATTTAGGCACCATATATTTT. It specifies CASSQDLGTIYF. The V gene is TRBV4-1, the J gene TRBJ1-3, with unresolved D. The CDR3 consists of 12 residues. The ends were cut back, 0 bases at V and 9 bases at J, with 6 bases in the middle. Germline V lookup: CDR1 MGHRA, CDR2 YSYEKL.

The rearrangement uses TRBV4-2 and TRBJ2-2; the D call may be TRBD1 or TRBD2 (5 bases each). The V end was cut by 1 base, the J end by 4 bases, with 16 bases between. The CDR3 runs 17 residues. Germline V gives CDR1 LGHNA, CDR2 YNFKEQ. CDR3 loop: CASSQVVGPAGTGELFF. Here the CDR3 DNA reads TGTGCCAGCAGCCAAGTGGTGGGGCCCGCGGGCACCGGGGAGCTGTTTTTT.

The sample holds a few counts of this clonotype. The V gene is TRBV6-1, the J gene TRBJ1-3, with D unresolved. Deletions cut 6 bases from V and 0 bases from J, with 12 bases between. The germline V gene has CDR1 MNHNS and CDR2 SASEGT. The CDR3 totals 15 residues. The CDR3 DNA is TGTGCCAGCAGCCTCGCCGCTACCTCTGGAAACACCATATATTTT. Its protein is CASSLAATSGNTIYF.

The table lists this clonotype with a few counts. V usage is TRBV19 and J usage is TRBJ2-7, with 10 positions matching TRBD2. V gave up 4 bases and J gave up 3 bases; unmatched junction bases: 0. From germline, CDR1 is LNHDA and CDR2 SQIVND (reference sequence). CDR3 size: 13 residues. The CDR3 DNA reads as TGTGCCAGTAGTACTAGCGGGAGCTACGAGCAGTACTTC. Protein product: CASSTSGSYEQYF. The variable domain in full, with the rest retrieved from reference TRBV19 and TRBJ2-7, is DGGITQSPKYLFRKEGQNVTLSCEQNLNHDAMYWYRQDPGQGLRLIYYSQIVNDFQKGDIAEGYSVSREKKESFPLTVTSAQKNPTAFYLCASSTSGSYEQYFGPGTRLTVT.

This clonotype has at least ten counts. The chain joins TRBV4-1 to TRBJ2-7; perhaps D is TRBD1 or TRBD2 (5 bases each). The CDR3 has 14 residues. Germline V gene lookup returns CDR1 MGHRA and CDR2 YSYEKL. The V gene lost 1 base and the J gene lost 3 bases, with 10 bases spanning the gap. The CDR3 reads CASSQAGAYYEQYF. Written as DNA, the CDR3 is TGCGCCAGCAGCCAAGCCGGGGCATACTACGAGCAGTACTTC.

This clonotype was seen ten or more times. V usage is TRBV29-1 and J usage is TRBJ2-7; the D gene could be TRBD1 or TRBD2 (6 bases each). Trimming shortened V by 7 bases and J by 9 bases, and 16 bases separated the two germline ends. This CDR3 contains 11 residues. In germline, CDR1 is SQVTM, CDR2 ANQGSEA. The CDR3 region is CSGLEKGGQYF. As DNA, the CDR3 is TGCAGCGGTCTGGAGAAGGGGGGGCAGTACTTC.

V is TRBV12-3 or TRBV12-4 and J is TRBJ2-1, with 7 bases aligning to TRBD2. The V and J ends lost 4 bases and 13 bases, in that order; junction bases with no gene match: 7. This CDR3 has 12 residues. Here the CDR3 reads CASSYSGTTQFF. DNA of the CDR3: TGTGCCAGCAGTTACTCCGGGACTACTCAGTTCTTC.

This clonotype came up many times. The chain recombines TRBV12-3 or TRBV12-4 with TRBJ2-3; the match to TRBD2 covers 7 bases. The CDR3 is made up of 14 amino acids. The junction had 6 bases not matched to a gene; V was cut back by 6 bases and J by 3 bases. The DNA for the CDR3 is TGTGCCAGCAGCCTCCCGGGGGGAACAGATACGCAGTATTTT. Translating gives CASSLPGGTDTQYF.

The chain's CDR3 is CASSWGTSGIQETQYF. CDR3 coding DNA: TGTGCCAGCAGCTGGGGGACTAGCGGGATCCAAGAGACCCAGTACTTC. The V gene is TRBV7-9, the J gene TRBJ2-5; TRBD2 aligns across 13 bases. From germline, CDR1 is SEHNR and CDR2 FQNEAQ (reference sequence). Trimming took 4 bases from V and 1 from J; bases not matched to a gene: 3. The CDR3 contains 16 residues.

The chain employs TRBV3-1 and TRBJ2-3; 12 bases match TRBD2. The CDR3 sequence is 17 residues long. J gave up 5 bases and V 1 base, and 7 bases lay outside the gene matches. The germline CDR1 and CDR2 sequences are LGHDT and YNNKEL (reference sequence). The CDR3, as DNA: TGTGCCAGCAGCCAAGCAGGACTAGCGGGGTCGGTAGATACGCAGTATTTT. Translated: CASSQAGLAGSVDTQYF.

This clonotype was seen a few times. The chain carries TRBV5-6 and TRBJ2-5; D not resolved. Looked up from germline, CDR1 is SGHDT and CDR2 is YYEEEE. This CDR3 spans 14 amino acids. V was cut by 0 bases and J by 2 bases, with 8 bases left in between. CDR3 sequence (DNA): TGTGCCAGCAGCTTGGGCGTGACACAAGAGACCCAGTACTTC. This encodes CASSLGVTQETQYF. Full variable domain (outside the CDR3, taken from reference TRBV5-6 and TRBJ2-5): DAGVTQSPTHLIKTRGQQVTLRCSPKSGHDTVSWYQQALGQGPQFIFQYYEEEERQRGNFPDRFSGHQFPNYSSELNVNALLLGDSALYLCASSLGVTQETQYFGPGTRLLVL.

This clonotype was counted a few times. The rearrangement joins TRBV29-1 to TRBJ1-1; no definite D call. There are 11 residues in the CDR3. The V and J ends lost 7 bases and 5 bases respectively, with 11 bases between them. The germline V gene encodes CDR1 SQVTM and CDR2 ANQGSEA. In DNA form, the CDR3 reads TGCAGCGCCACCAGCGGGACTGAAGCTTTCTTT. The encoded protein is CSATSGTEAFF.

In this sample, this clonotype turned up a few times. The V call is TRBV5-6, the J call TRBJ1-1; 8 bases line up with TRBD1. Germline CDR1 reads SGHDT; CDR2 reads YYEEEE. CDR3 length: 15 residues. J gave up 6 bases and V 0 bases, and 7 bases lay outside the gene matches. This CDR3 reads CASSLDPDRGAEAFF. In DNA form, the CDR3 reads TGTGCCAGCAGCTTGGACCCCGACAGGGGAGCTGAAGCTTTCTTT.